This TCR beta chain comes out of a study of blood T cells in healthy people across ages. The CDR3 is 15 residues long. Germline V lookup: CDR1 SGHRS, CDR2 YFSETQ. V lost 0 bases, J lost 6 bases, and 5 bases stayed unmatched. Combining a sample-barcoded 5' primer with a J-beta primer mix, a second PCR ran for 7 to 11 cycles. TCRdb analysed the 5' RACE reads with MiXCR anew, one entry per CDR3 protein. The table has about 580,000 distinct CDR3 sequences, 40% to 50% seen once; the top ten hold around 25%. Overall study results and limits: Conclusively comparing naive with antigen-experienced cells was impossible with unsorted PBMCs.

On this clonotype itself: Its antigen is unknown.

The TCR comes from a man older than 75 in good health. The chain links TRBV5-1 to TRBJ2-1, with 8 bases identical to TRBD2. The sequencing input was blood. CDR3 nucleotides: TGCGCCAGCAGCTTGGTGGTAGCGGGAACCAATGAGCAGTTCTTC. Encoded protein: CASSLVVAGTNEQFF.